This T cell receptor (beta chain) was captured in a study of identical twins. Findings of the study overall: Twins shared beta out-of-frame sequences in excess, but this excess was weaker. These conclusions were based on statistical analysis (cross-sectional, not following the same donors).

Unique molecular identifiers were in the cDNA, with template-switch universal primer binding. One entry per CDR3 protein, called by TCRdb with MiXCR from the 5' RACE reads. The table shows about 240,000 distinct CDR3 sequences, with 9.5% to 15% occurring only once. This CDR3 region has 17 residues. CDR1 and CDR2 from the germline V gene are MDHEN and SYDVKM. Deletions cut 8 bases from V and 10 bases from J, with 30 bases between. A note on this clonotype: As yet, its antigen is unknown.

This sample was also put to use in a study of yellow fever vaccine responses in identical twins.

The chain joins TRBV28 to TRBJ1-5, with D tentatively TRBD1 (5 bases). The source material was memory (CD45RO+) T cells sorted from blood. This receptor was taken from a woman between 18 and 29 years old in good health. In DNA, the CDR3 is TGTGCCAGCCTCAGCACTTTCTCGGGGCCCTTCAACTCACCCCAGCATTTT. Encoded protein: CASLSTFSGPFNSPQHF.